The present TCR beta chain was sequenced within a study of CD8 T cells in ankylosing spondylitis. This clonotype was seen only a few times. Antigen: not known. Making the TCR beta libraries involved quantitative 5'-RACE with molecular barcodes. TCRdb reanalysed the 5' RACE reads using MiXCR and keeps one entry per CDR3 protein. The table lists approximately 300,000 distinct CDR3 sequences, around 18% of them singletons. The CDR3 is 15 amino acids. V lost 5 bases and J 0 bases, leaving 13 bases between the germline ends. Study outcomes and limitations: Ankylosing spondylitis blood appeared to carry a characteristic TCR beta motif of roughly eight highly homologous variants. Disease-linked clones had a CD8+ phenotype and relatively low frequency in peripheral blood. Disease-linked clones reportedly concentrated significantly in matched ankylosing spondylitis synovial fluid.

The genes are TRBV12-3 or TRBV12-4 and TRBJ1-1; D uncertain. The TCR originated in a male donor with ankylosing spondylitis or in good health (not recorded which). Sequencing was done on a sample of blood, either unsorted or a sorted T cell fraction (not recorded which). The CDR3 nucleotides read TGTGCCAGCAGTCCGCGAGAGGGTCTGAACACTGAAGCTTTCTTT. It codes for CASSPREGLNTEAFF.